These 31 T cell receptor beta chains were sequenced from one sample in a study of long-term antiretroviral therapy in people with HIV (dated by TCRdb to between 2021 and 2024). The immunoSEQ hsTCRB v3.0 assay was used at survey level resolution to sequence the TRB variable region. Drawn from immuneACCESS, this table holds only the in-frame rearrangements with V and J called that TCRdb kept. Clones are partly lost; checked studies trace under half to an unresolved V gene and leave the rest unexplained. The sample records about 21,000 clones, around 81% of which are singletons. The ten largest make up 12% of the sample. Sample: unsorted PBMCs, taken 0.1 years before starting antiretroviral therapy. The origin of the receptors is a man aged 40-49 years with HIV.

The chain combines TRBV29-1 with TRBJ2-3; TRBD1 aligns across 11 bases. V lost 3 bases to trimming and J lost 4 bases; unmatched junction nucleotides: 3. The CDR3 is 14 amino acids. Per germline, CDR1 SQVTM and CDR2 ANQGSEA. CDR3 sequence: CSVEGGQGADTQYF. DNA for the CDR3: TGCAGCGTTGAGGGGGGACAGGGGGCAGATACGCAGTATTTT.

The chain has TRBV6-5 and TRBJ2-1; D might be TRBD2 (5 bases). This CDR3 has 13 amino acids. V was cut by 6 bases and J by 9 bases, with 15 bases left in between. From germline, CDR1 is MNHEY and CDR2 SVGAGI. Written as DNA, the CDR3 is TGTGCCAGCAGCTATTTAAGGGAGAGTGAGCAGTTCTTC. Protein: CASSYLRESEQFF.

The CDR3 loop reads CASSLVTRRGSYEQYF. The CDR3 DNA reads as TGTGCCAGCAGCTTAGTCACCCGAAGGGGTTCCTACGAGCAGTACTTC. The chain carries TRBV7-8 and TRBJ2-7, with a possible D match to TRBD1 (5 bases). Looked up from germline, CDR1 is SGHVS and CDR2 is FQNEAQ. The ends were cut back, 1 base at V and 1 base at J, with 14 bases in the middle. The length of the CDR3 is 16 residues.

V and J are TRBV6-5 and TRBJ1-1; no reliable D call. The V and J ends lost 2 bases and 1 base respectively, with 8 bases between them. CDR1 is MNHEY and CDR2 is SVGAGI in the germline V gene. The CDR3 runs 14 residues. This CDR3 is CASSYLAENTEAFF. DNA for the CDR3: TGTGCCAGCAGTTACCTGGCAGAGAACACTGAAGCTTTCTTT.

The chain joins TRBV6-5 to TRBJ1-2; 12 bases match TRBD1. The germline gives CDR1 MNHEY, CDR2 SVGAGI. The CDR3 contains 16 residues. After removal of 4 bases from V and 6 bases from J, the junction contained 9 bases not matched to a gene. In DNA form, the CDR3 reads TGTGCCAGCAGTTCCCAATACCGGGACAGGGGGCATGGCTACACCTTC. Residues: CASSSQYRDRGHGYTF.

This CDR3 is CASSQDRSGGARETQYF. The DNA for the CDR3 is TGCGCCAGCAGCCAAGATCGCAGCGGGGGGGCGAGAGAGACCCAGTACTTC. This chain uses TRBV4-1 with TRBJ2-5; 10 bases fit TRBD2. Germline lookup yields CDR1 MGHRA and CDR2 YSYEKL. This CDR3 comprises 17 residues. V shed 0 bases and J 4 bases; nucleotides not matched to a gene: 8.

The chain uses TRBV15 and TRBJ2-4, with 9 bases fitting TRBD1. Trimming at V came to 6 bases and at J to 9 bases, leaving 9 bases not matched to a gene. From germline, CDR1 is LNHNV and CDR2 YYDKDF (reference sequence). CDR3 size: 14 residues. The CDR3 DNA follows: TGTGCCACCAGTAAAACAGGGGGCGGGAGCATTCAGTACTTC. Translation gives CATSKTGGGSIQYF.

The chain uses TRBV10-3 and TRBJ1-2, with D tentatively TRBD1 (6 bases). This CDR3 contains 15 residues. Trimming left V 3 bases short and J 4 bases short, with 15 bases between. Germline V gene lookup returns CDR1 ENHRY and CDR2 SYGVKD. CDR3 coding DNA: TGTGCCATCAGTGAACCGGGGGGCAGCGGCTATGGCTACACCTTC. This translates into CAISEPGGSGYGYTF.

The genes are TRBV9 and TRBJ2-1; TRBD2 is a possible D gene (6 bases). Trimming shortened V by 0 bases and J by 7 bases, and 17 bases separated the two germline ends. The CDR3 length is 16 residues. Germline V gives CDR1 SGDLS, CDR2 YYNGEE. CDR3 DNA: TGTGCCAGCAGCGTAGCTCGTTGGGGCGCGGGAAATGAGCAGTTCTTC. It translates to CASSVARWGAGNEQFF.

DNA of the CDR3: TGCGCCAGCAGTTCCTTGGACAGGTTACGCGAGCAGTACTTC. Its protein product is CASSSLDRLREQYF. The rearrangement uses TRBV10-2 and TRBJ2-7, with 7 bases lining up with TRBD1. The junction had 10 bases not matched to a gene; V was cut back by 5 bases and J by 6 bases. The CDR3 is made up of 14 amino acids. Germline V gives CDR1 WSHSY, CDR2 SAAADI.

The chain combines TRBV7-9 with TRBJ2-3; D gene ambiguous. Per the germline V gene, CDR1 is SEHNR and CDR2 is FQNEAQ (reference sequence). Between the trimmed V and J ends, which lost 2 bases and 4 bases, there was a span of 10 bases. The length of the CDR3 is 14 residues. CDR3 bases: TGTGCCAGCAGCTTACGCGCCCCATCAGATACGCAGTATTTT. This sequence encodes CASSLRAPSDTQYF.

The J gene is TRBJ1-1, the V gene TRBV11-3, with D possibly matching TRBD1 (6 bases). Trimming removed 2 bases from V and 7 bases from J, with 11 bases in between. This CDR3 is 13 amino acids long. Germline V gene lookup returns CDR1 SGHNT and CDR2 YENEEA. The CDR3, as DNA: TGTGCCAGCAGCTTATCACAGGGCTTTGAAGCTTTCTTT. It is translated as CASSLSQGFEAFF. The variable domain in full, completed from reference TRBV11-3 and TRBJ1-1, reads EAGVVQSPRYKIIEKKQPVAFWCNPISGHNTLYWYLQNLGQGPELLIRYENEEAVDDSQLPKDRFSAERLKGVDSTLKIQPAELGDSAVYLCASSLSQGFEAFFGQGTRLTVV.

The V and J genes are TRBV7-7 and TRBJ2-1; the D gene is possibly TRBD1 (6 bases). The germline gives CDR1 SSHAT, CDR2 FNYEAQ (reference sequence). V gave up 5 bases and J gave up 6 bases, with 14 bases separating them. The CDR3 has 14 amino acids. The CDR3 is CASSPGTIFNEQFF. In nucleotides, the CDR3 is TGTGCCAGCAGCCCCGGGACAATTTTCAATGAGCAGTTCTTC.

This clone was observed once. V and J are TRBV2 and TRBJ2-7, with 8 bases matching TRBD2. Germline assignment: CDR1 SNHLY and CDR2 FYNNEI. Trimming cost V 7 bases and J 0 bases; bases outside gene matches: 8. The CDR3 is 15 amino acids. The DNA of the CDR3 is TGTGCCAGCACCTCGCGGGGGGCATACTCCTACGAGCAGTACTTC. Translated, it gives CASTSRGAYSYEQYF.

CDR3 DNA: TGTGCCACATGGAGGGCAGGGGTGGGTGAAGCTTTCTTT. Residues: CATWRAGVGEAFF. This chain uses TRBV15 with TRBJ1-1; D may be TRBD1 (6 bases). This CDR3 has 13 amino acids. V was trimmed by 9 bases and J by 7 bases, leaving 18 bases between them. The germline CDR1 and CDR2 sequences are LNHNV and YYDKDF (reference sequence).

The CDR3 bases are TGTGCCAGCAGTCCGGACAGGGGGCTTCCCTACGAGCAGTACTTC. Translation gives CASSPDRGLPYEQYF. This chain links TRBV11-1 with TRBJ2-7; 11 bases agree with TRBD1. CDR3 length: 15 amino acids. Germline CDR1 SGHAT, CDR2 FQDESV (reference sequence). Trimming removed 6 bases from V and 2 bases from J; junction bases left unmatched: 6. The whole variable domain, remainder taken from reference TRBV11-1 and TRBJ2-7, is EAEVAQSPRYKITEKSQAVAFWCDPISGHATLYWYRQILGQGPELLVQFQDESVVDDSQLPKDRFSAERLKGVDSTLKIQPAELGDSAMYLCASSPDRGLPYEQYFGPGTRLTVT.

The chain employs TRBV20-1 and TRBJ1-1; D is ambiguous. Germline V gene data show CDR1 as DFQATT and CDR2 as SNEGSKA (reference sequence). This CDR3 is 10 amino acids long. V was cut by 6 bases and J by 9 bases, with 11 bases left in between. CDR3 region: CSASTWKAFF. CDR3 nucleotides: TGCAGTGCCTCGACGTGGAAAGCTTTCTTT.

The chain uses TRBV6-5 and TRBJ1-6; 7 nucleotides line up with TRBD1. Trimming removed 6 bases from V and 4 bases from J; junction bases left unmatched: 3. Germline CDR1 is MNHEY and CDR2 is SVGAGI. CDR3 length: 14 amino acids. The DNA of the CDR3 is TGTGCCAGCAGCCCCAGGGGGTATAATTCACCCCTCCACTTT. Amino acid sequence: CASSPRGYNSPLHF.

The chain recombines TRBV5-1 with TRBJ1-2; D is uncertain. The V gene lost 0 bases and the J gene lost 2 bases, with 14 bases spanning the gap. This CDR3 is built from 16 residues. Looked up from germline, CDR1 is SGHRS and CDR2 is YFSETQ. The CDR3 protein is CASSLAAARENYGYTF. For the CDR3, the DNA is TGCGCCAGCAGCTTGGCCGCGGCACGGGAGAACTATGGCTACACCTTC.

The rearrangement uses TRBV28 and TRBJ2-3; 9 nucleotides match TRBD2. This CDR3 contains 15 residues. V trimming: 2 bases; J trimming: 2 bases; junction bases outside the gene matches: 2. Germline values: CDR1 MDHEN, CDR2 SYDVKM. CDR3 in amino acids: CASSLSGGTTDTQYF. CDR3 bases: TGTGCCAGCAGTTTAAGCGGGGGGACCACAGATACGCAGTATTTT.

This chain uses TRBV5-8 with TRBJ1-4; no reliable D call. The V and J ends lost 4 bases and 7 bases respectively, with 14 bases between them. From germline, CDR1 is SGHTS and CDR2 YDEGEE. This CDR3 spans 14 amino acids. DNA of the CDR3: TGTGCCAGCAGCCTCTCGGGAGCGGGTGAAAAACTGTTTTTT. The encoded protein is CASSLSGAGEKLFF.

The V and J genes are TRBV29-1 and TRBJ2-5; D remains unclear. Germline CDR1 and CDR2: SQVTM and ANQGSEA. V was shortened by 3 bases and J by 5 bases, with 10 bases between the two germline ends. The CDR3 contains 12 residues. This chain's CDR3 is CSVDRSVETQYF. The CDR3 DNA is TGCAGCGTTGACAGATCGGTGGAGACCCAGTACTTC.

This chain links TRBV7-2 with TRBJ1-4; D unresolved. The V end lost 5 bases, the J end lost 3 bases, and 7 bases lay between the germline ends. CDR3 length: 13 residues. Germline CDR1 is SGHTA and CDR2 is FQGNSA. The CDR3 bases are TGTGCCAGCAGCCCACACCCTAATGAAAAACTGTTTTTT. It is translated as CASSPHPNEKLFF.

V and J are TRBV6-9 and TRBJ1-1; tentatively, D is TRBD1 (6 bases). V gave up 7 bases and J gave up 4 bases, with 13 bases separating them. CDR1 and CDR2 (germline): MNHGY, SVAAGI. The CDR3 spans 13 residues. The chain's CDR3 is CASNKQGSTEAFF. In DNA form, the CDR3 reads TGTGCCAGCAATAAACAGGGAAGCACTGAAGCTTTCTTT.

This clone is medium-sized within its sample. The chain couples TRBV28 to TRBJ1-2; weak D call: TRBD1 (6 bases). Germline CDR1 is MDHEN and CDR2 is SYDVKM. Trimming pared 6 bases from V and 7 bases from J, leaving 15 bases between. CDR3 length: 13 amino acids. The CDR3 loop is CASSPRGASGYTF. The CDR3 DNA follows: TGTGCCAGCAGCCCCCGGGGGGCTTCTGGCTACACCTTC.

The chain couples TRBV7-8 to TRBJ2-7; D possibly corresponds to TRBD1 (5 bases). The CDR3 sequence is 14 residues long. V lost 0 bases and J 6 bases, leaving 12 bases between the germline ends. In germline, CDR1 is SGHVS, CDR2 FQNEAQ. The CDR3 protein is CASSLAGARGEQYF. The CDR3 bases are TGTGCCAGCAGCTTAGCAGGGGCCAGAGGCGAGCAGTACTTC.

V usage is TRBV19 and J usage is TRBJ1-5; TRBD1 might be the D (6 bases). V was trimmed by 4 bases and J by 4 bases, leaving 8 bases between them. There are 13 residues in the CDR3. The germline V gene encodes CDR1 LNHDA and CDR2 SQIVND (reference sequence). As DNA, the CDR3 is TGTGCCAGTAGTACACAGGGAAATCAGCCCCAGCATTTT. It yields the protein CASSTQGNQPQHF.

This clone was seen more than once but under ten times. V usage is TRBV7-9 and J usage is TRBJ1-2, with D maybe TRBD1 (5 bases). There are 15 residues in the CDR3. CDR1 and CDR2 from the germline V gene are SEHNR and FQNEAQ (reference sequence). Trimming shortened V by 5 bases and J by 8 bases, and 21 bases separated the two germline ends. This chain's CDR3 is CASSRIGASSTGYTF. The CDR3 DNA reads as TGTGCCAGCAGCCGCATCGGGGCCTCATCCACAGGCTACACCTTC.

The J gene is TRBJ2-3, the V gene TRBV2; unclear D gene. V lost 4 bases, J lost 0 bases, and 17 bases lay in between. CDR1 and CDR2 (germline): SNHLY, FYNNEI. The CDR3 length is 17 residues. CDR3 DNA sequence: TGTGCCAGCAGTGCACATTTAGCCCGATCTAGCACAGATACGCAGTATTTT. Encoded protein: CASSAHLARSSTDTQYF.

The chain joins TRBV18 to TRBJ1-1; tentative D call: TRBD1 (5 bases). The CDR3 extends over 13 amino acids. Between the trimmed V and J ends, which lost 3 bases and 0 bases, there was a span of 5 bases. CDR1 is KGHSH, CDR2 LQKENI, per germline. This CDR3 is CASSPGLNTEAFF. As DNA, the CDR3 is TGTGCCAGCTCACCGGGACTGAACACTGAAGCTTTCTTT.

V usage is TRBV28 and J usage is TRBJ1-4; weak D call: TRBD1 (6 bases). The V and J ends lost 5 bases and 8 bases respectively, with 15 bases between them. CDR3 length: 14 amino acids. Germline assignment: CDR1 MDHEN and CDR2 SYDVKM. Here the CDR3 reads CASSLVGGPEKLFF. The DNA of the CDR3 is TGTGCCAGCAGTCTCGTGGGGGGGCCGGAAAAACTGTTTTTT.